This record looks at one TCR beta chain sequence and its context. Sequencing of TCR beta was carried out in blood CD8+ and CD4+ T cells. The germline CDR1 and CDR2 sequences are SEHNR and FQNEAQ (reference sequence). The CDR3 length is 16 residues. V lost 4 bases to trimming and J lost 1 base; unmatched junction nucleotides: 5. The sample is drawn from a study of CD8 T cells in Susac syndrome. Random hexamers served to reverse transcribe roughly 0.5 to 1 ug RNA. Across 54 Vbeta and 13 Jbeta, TCR beta CDR3 was amplified with immunoSEQ multiplex PCR. Each CDR3 protein gets one entry after TCRdb re-called the immunoSEQ multiplex PCR reads with MiXCR. In the table there are approximately 71,000 distinct CDR3 sequences, 96% of which are singletons.

The sequence came from a human donor with multiple sclerosis. V is TRBV7-9 and J is TRBJ2-5, with TRBD1 matching 11 bases. Sequencing was done on a sample of CD4+ T cells from PBMCs. The CDR3 region is CASSSGTGGFQETQYF. The CDR3 DNA reads as TGTGCCAGCAGCTCCGGGACAGGGGGTTTCCAAGAGACCCAGTACTTC.